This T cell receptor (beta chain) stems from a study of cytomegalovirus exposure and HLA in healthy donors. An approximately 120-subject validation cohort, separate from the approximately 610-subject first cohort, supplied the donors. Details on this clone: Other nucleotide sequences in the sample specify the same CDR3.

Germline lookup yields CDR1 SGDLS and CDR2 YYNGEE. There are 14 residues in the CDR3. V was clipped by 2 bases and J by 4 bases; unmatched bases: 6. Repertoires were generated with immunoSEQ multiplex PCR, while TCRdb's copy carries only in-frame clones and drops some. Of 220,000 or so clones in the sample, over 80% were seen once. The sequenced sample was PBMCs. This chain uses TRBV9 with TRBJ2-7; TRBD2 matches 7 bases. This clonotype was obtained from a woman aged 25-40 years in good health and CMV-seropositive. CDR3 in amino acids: CASSVASGTYEQYF. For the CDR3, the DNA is TGTGCCAGCAGCGTTGCCAGCGGGACTTACGAGCAGTACTTC.